The 21 T cell receptor beta chains in this list originate from one sample, sequenced in a study of radiation and T cells in renal cell carcinoma. The time point here: baseline pretreatment blood. Sample treatment: 15 Gy SBRT to primary tumor, nephrectomy 4 weeks later. Only in-frame clones appear in the TCRdb table, and some are missing; sequencing was by immunoSEQ multiplex PCR. This sample has approximately 150,000 clones, with over 65% found just once. The sequences come from blood, collected from a patient whose treatment included radiotherapy and nephrectomy. The origin of the receptors is a woman in her 50s with renal cell carcinoma.

The chain recombines TRBV6-5 with TRBJ1-1, with a possible D match to TRBD1 (6 bases). This CDR3 is 11 amino acids long. The germline V gene has CDR1 MNHEY and CDR2 SVGAGI. The V gene lost 7 bases and the J gene lost 5 bases, with 8 bases spanning the gap. CDR3 DNA: TGTGCCAGCAAAAGGGGGACTGAAGCTTTCTTT. This sequence encodes CASKRGTEAFF.

V and J are TRBV6-5 and TRBJ2-1; tentatively, D is TRBD1 (5 bases). Germline CDR1 and CDR2: MNHEY and SVGAGI. V dropped 8 bases and J dropped 7 bases, with 15 bases sitting between them. The length of the CDR3 is 13 residues. The CDR3, as DNA: TGTGCCAGCGCCCGGGCAGGGTGGAATGAGCAGTTCTTC. As protein: CASARAGWNEQFF.

This chain links TRBV7-2 with TRBJ2-5; D unclear. The CDR3 is 12 amino acids. Trimming pared 3 bases from V and 5 bases from J, leaving 7 bases between. Germline V CDR1 and CDR2: SGHTA, FQGNSA. CDR3 in DNA: TGTGCCAGCAGCTTGAGGACCGAGACCCAGTACTTC. Amino acid sequence: CASSLRTETQYF.

CDR3 amino acids: CASRAAGSLYGYTF. CDR3 bases: TGTGCCAGCCGCGCGGCAGGATCCCTCTATGGCTACACCTTC. This chain joins TRBV2 and TRBJ1-2; D is uncertain. V gave up 8 bases and J gave up 4 bases, with 17 bases separating them. The CDR3 covers 14 residues. In germline, CDR1 is SNHLY, CDR2 FYNNEI.

V gene TRBV28 combines with J gene TRBJ1-6; unclear D gene. Trimming removed 3 bases at V and 8 bases at J, with 23 bases between. Germline assignment: CDR1 MDHEN and CDR2 SYDVKM. CDR3 length equals 18 residues. CDR3 nucleotides: TGTGCCAGCAGTTTTGGCGACGCTGTTGACCGAGGAGATTCACCCCTCCACTTT. Amino acid sequence: CASSFGDAVDRGDSPLHF.

The chain recombines TRBV7-9 with TRBJ2-3; no clear D gene. Trimming shortened V by 11 bases and J by 5 bases, and 11 bases separated the two germline ends. The CDR3 length is 11 residues. From germline, CDR1 is SEHNR and CDR2 FQNEAQ (reference sequence). This CDR3 reads CAPEEVDTQYF. DNA for the CDR3: TGTGCCCCCGAGGAAGTAGATACGCAGTATTTT.

This chain links TRBV6-5 with TRBJ1-5, with D tentatively TRBD1 (6 bases). Per the germline V gene, CDR1 is MNHEY and CDR2 is SVGAGI. The CDR3 contains 16 residues. V was clipped by 2 bases and J by 4 bases, with 15 bases between them. The CDR3 nucleotides read TGTGCCAGCAGTTACGGCGGGTCAGGGGTAAATCAGCCCCAGCATTTT. Amino acids: CASSYGGSGVNQPQHF.

This chain joins TRBV5-1 and TRBJ2-3; D is unclear. The CDR3 is made up of 16 amino acids. V lost 7 bases to trimming and J lost 4 bases, with 22 bases between them. Germline V gene sequence: CDR1 SGHRS, CDR2 YFSETQ. This CDR3 reads CASSIGVSLPADTQYF. CDR3 in DNA: TGCGCCAGCTCGATAGGCGTCAGCCTACCCGCAGATACGCAGTATTTT. The complete variable domain, with remaining parts taken from reference TRBV5-1 and TRBJ2-3, reads KAGVTQTPRYLIKTRGQQVTLSCSPISGHRSVSWYQQTPGQGLQFLFEYFSETQRNKGNFPGRFSGRQFSNSRSEMNVSTLELGDSALYLCASSIGVSLPADTQYFGPGTRLTVL.

The chain employs TRBV6-1 and TRBJ2-7; 8 bases map to TRBD1. This CDR3 has 17 amino acids. V gave up 2 bases and J gave up 2 bases; unmatched junction bases: 11. Germline V lookup: CDR1 MNHNS, CDR2 SASEGT. The CDR3 region is CASSEFPRTGITYEQYF. The DNA of the CDR3 is TGTGCCAGCAGTGAATTCCCAAGGACAGGGATCACCTACGAGCAGTACTTC.

This clone was observed a single time. The chain has TRBV21-1 and TRBJ2-7. TRBV21-1 is labeled a pseudogene. This CDR3 has 15 amino acids. The CDR3 DNA sequence: TGTGCCAGCAGCAAAAGTGGTAAGGGTCATTTAGGGCAGTACTTC. It yields the protein CASSKSGKGHLGQYF.

The rearrangement uses TRBV9 and TRBJ2-7; TRBD2 agrees at 7 bases. Germline lookup yields CDR1 SGDLS and CDR2 YYNGEE. The CDR3 is 15 amino acids. V lost 3 bases, J lost 0 bases, and 6 bases stayed unmatched. The CDR3 nucleotides read TGTGCCAGCAGCGCTAGCGGTAGCAGCTCCTACGAGCAGTACTTC. This sequence encodes CASSASGSSSYEQYF.

The chain couples TRBV7-2 to TRBJ1-5; D is possibly TRBD1 (5 bases). Trimming shortened V by 5 bases and J by 6 bases, and 17 bases separated the two germline ends. In germline, CDR1 is SGHTA, CDR2 FQGNSA. The CDR3 loop spans 15 amino acids. The CDR3 reads CASSPGRGESQPQHF. In nucleotides, the CDR3 is TGTGCCAGCAGCCCTGGAAGGGGTGAGAGTCAGCCCCAGCATTTT.

This sequence joins TRBV30 and TRBJ2-7, with a tentative D call TRBD1 (6 bases). V lost 3 bases and J lost 7, with 16 bases in between. CDR1 is GTSNPN, CDR2 SVGIG, per germline (reference sequence). This CDR3 is 13 amino acids long. CDR3 amino acids: CAWSVRDTGEQYF. The CDR3 DNA follows: TGTGCCTGGAGCGTAAGGGACACGGGAGAGCAGTACTTC.

Regarding this clone: One junction end disagrees with the germline gene, perhaps due to a read error. V and J are TRBV5-4 and TRBJ2-3; no definite D call. Germline assignment: CDR1 SGHNT and CDR2 YYREEE (reference sequence). The CDR3 spans 13 residues. CDR3 DNA: TGCGCCAGCAGCCGGGTAGGGACAGATACGCAGTATTTT. Protein sequence: CASSRVGTDTQYF.

This clone has only a few counts. The chain recombines TRBV2 with TRBJ2-1, with D unresolved. Between the trimmed V and J ends, which lost 3 bases and 10 bases, there was a span of 7 bases. The CDR3 covers 11 residues. Germline V gives CDR1 SNHLY, CDR2 FYNNEI. The CDR3 spells CASSDYTEQFF. For the CDR3, the DNA is TGTGCCAGCAGTGATTACACAGAGCAGTTCTTC. The full variable domain, completed using reference TRBV2 and TRBJ2-1, is EPEVTQTPSHQVTQMGQEVILRCVPISNHLYFYWYRQILGQKVEFLVSFYNNEISEKSEIFDDQFSVERPDGSNFTLKIRSTKLEDSAMYFCASSDYTEQFFGPGTRLTVL.

J is TRBJ1-1 and V is TRBV19, with a weak D call TRBD1 (6 bases). V shed 3 bases and J shed 1 base, with 9 bases lying between them. This CDR3 is built from 14 residues. Germline-derived CDR1 and CDR2 are LNHDA and SQIVND (reference sequence). The chain's CDR3 is CASSMGHPNTEAFF. The CDR3 DNA is TGTGCCAGTAGTATGGGACATCCGAACACTGAAGCTTTCTTT.

This chain connects TRBV7-2 to TRBJ1-1; maybe TRBD1 (5 bases). The CDR3 is 15 amino acids. V was pared by 1 base and J by 0 bases, with 9 bases between. The germline V gene has CDR1 SGHTA and CDR2 FQGNSA. This CDR3 reads CASSLEPGLNTEAFF. The CDR3 DNA follows: TGTGCCAGCAGCTTAGAACCAGGGCTGAACACTGAAGCTTTCTTT.

This chain links TRBV6-5 with TRBJ2-7; 7 bases line up with TRBD2. This CDR3 spans 13 amino acids. CDR1 and CDR2 (germline): MNHEY, SVGAGI. The V segment lost 2 bases and the J segment 8 bases; nucleotides outside the gene matches: 6. CDR3 sequence: CASSYPTGGKQYF. CDR3 sequence (DNA): TGTGCCAGCAGTTACCCTACGGGGGGAAAGCAGTACTTC.

This clone has a handful of counts. The V call is TRBV10-1, the J call TRBJ2-7, with D unclear. The germline V gene has CDR1 WNHNN and CDR2 SYGVQD (reference sequence). Trimming stripped 6 bases from V and 7 bases from J, with 13 bases between. The CDR3 has 12 amino acids. CDR3 protein: CASSVTSREQYF. The CDR3, as DNA: TGCGCCAGCAGCGTGACCTCTCGGGAGCAGTACTTC.

This chain uses TRBV2 with TRBJ2-2; maybe TRBD2 (6 bases). V lost 6 bases, J lost 8 bases, and 10 bases lay in between. The CDR3 loop spans 12 amino acids. CDR1 is SNHLY, CDR2 FYNNEI, per germline. This CDR3 reads CASRGLRGELFF. The CDR3 DNA reads TGTGCCAGCAGGGGACTCCGTGGGGAGCTGTTTTTT.

This clone was picked up a small number of times. This chain links TRBV10-1 with TRBJ1-2; 9 nucleotides align to TRBD1. Germline CDR1 reads WNHNN; CDR2 reads SYGVQD (reference sequence). The CDR3 is 13 amino acids. V shed 8 bases and J 9 bases; nucleotides not matched to a gene: 10. The CDR3 loop is CASSRDRENRYTF. CDR3 coding DNA: TGCGCCAGCTCCCGGGACAGGGAAAATCGCTACACCTTC.